Following are 3 T cell receptor beta chains from one sample sequenced in a study of blood T cell repertoires in COVID-19. Generated by immunoSEQ multiplex PCR, the TCRdb table keeps only in-frame clones and is missing some. The sample records about 220,000 clones, 85% being singletons. The sequenced material came from peripheral blood. Source of these receptors: an older woman with COVID-19, enrolled during active disease.

The chain is built from TRBV2 and TRBJ1-3; the match to TRBD1 covers 8 bases. The CDR3 has 16 residues. The germline gives CDR1 SNHLY, CDR2 FYNNEI. V was pared by 5 bases and J by 0 bases, with 6 bases of the junction left unmatched. The CDR3 bases are TGTGCCAGCAGTAAGACAGGGGCCTTCTCTGGAAACACCATATATTTT. Amino acids: CASSKTGAFSGNTIYF.

This clone was recorded once. The chain couples TRBV19 to TRBJ2-3; D ambiguous. Germline V CDR1 and CDR2: LNHDA, SQIVND (reference sequence). The V end lost 4 bases, the J end lost 6 bases, and 11 bases lay between the germline ends. The CDR3 covers 13 residues. CDR3 amino acids: CASSNRVGDTQYF. As DNA, the CDR3 is TGTGCCAGTAGTAACCGGGTCGGGGATACGCAGTATTTT.

The rearrangement uses TRBV7-3 and TRBJ2-1; 9 bases match TRBD2. Losses at the gene ends were 11 bases for V and 6 bases for J; bases not matched to a gene: 23. Germline CDR1 is SGHTA and CDR2 is FQGTGA. The CDR3 has 18 amino acids. Here the CDR3 DNA reads TGTGCCCGGAACCCCGCGGGGGGGAGATGGGTGTTTGGCAATGAGCAGTTCTTC. Protein sequence: CARNPAGGRWVFGNEQFF.